This section outlines one TCR beta chain sequence together with its context. Seattle researchers signed up patients amid active infection and tracked them longitudinally. This record comes from a study of blood T cell repertoires in COVID-19. Overall study context: Acute and convalescent COVID-19 specimens originated in the United States, Italy and Spain.

V lost 5 bases and J lost 4; bases outside the gene matches: 6. Germline values: CDR1 MNHEY, CDR2 SMNVEV (reference sequence). The CDR3 is 16 residues long. The data were produced by immunoSEQ multiplex PCR, yet TCRdb's version contains in-frame clones alone and is incomplete. There are 150,000 to 200,000 clones in the sample; around 87% occur only once, and under 15% lies in the top ten. Sequenced material: peripheral blood. The chain uses TRBV27 and TRBJ2-2, with 11 bases fitting TRBD2. This TCR was sampled from a woman in her seventies with COVID-19, enrolled during active disease. The CDR3: CASSTGTSGFTGELFF. The CDR3 DNA reads as TGTGCCAGCAGTACCGGGACTAGCGGTTTCACCGGGGAGCTGTTTTTT.